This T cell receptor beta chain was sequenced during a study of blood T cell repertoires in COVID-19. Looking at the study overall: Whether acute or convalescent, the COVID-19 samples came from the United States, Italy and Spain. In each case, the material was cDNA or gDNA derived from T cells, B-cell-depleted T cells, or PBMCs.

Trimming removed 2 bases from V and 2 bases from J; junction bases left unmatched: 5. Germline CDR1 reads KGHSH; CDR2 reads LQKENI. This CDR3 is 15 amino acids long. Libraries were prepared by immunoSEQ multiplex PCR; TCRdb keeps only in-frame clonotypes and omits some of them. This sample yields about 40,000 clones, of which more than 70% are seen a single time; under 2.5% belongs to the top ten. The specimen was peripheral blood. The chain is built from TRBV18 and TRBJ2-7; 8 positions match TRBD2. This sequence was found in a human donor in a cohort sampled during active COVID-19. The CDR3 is CASSPGLADPYEQYF. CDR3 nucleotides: TGTGCCAGCTCACCAGGACTAGCTGATCCCTACGAGCAGTACTTC.